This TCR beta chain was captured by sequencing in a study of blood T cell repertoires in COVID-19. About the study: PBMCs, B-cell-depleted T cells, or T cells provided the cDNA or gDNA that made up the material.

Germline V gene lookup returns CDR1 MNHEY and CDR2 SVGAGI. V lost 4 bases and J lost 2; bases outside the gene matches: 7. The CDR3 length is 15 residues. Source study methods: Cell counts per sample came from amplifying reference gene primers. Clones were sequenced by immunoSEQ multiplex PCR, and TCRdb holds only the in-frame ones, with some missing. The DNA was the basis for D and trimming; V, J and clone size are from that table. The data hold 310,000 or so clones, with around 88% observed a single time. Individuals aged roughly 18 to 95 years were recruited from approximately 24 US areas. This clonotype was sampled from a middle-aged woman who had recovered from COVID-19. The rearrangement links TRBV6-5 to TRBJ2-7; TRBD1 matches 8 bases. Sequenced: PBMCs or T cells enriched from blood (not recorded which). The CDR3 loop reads CASSLGGTGPYEQYF. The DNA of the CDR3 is TGTGCCAGCAGTTTAGGTGGGACAGGACCCTACGAGCAGTACTTC.